The clone carrying this T cell receptor beta chain was observed many times. Its antigen remains unidentified. The repertoire came from unfractionated whole blood and reflected all unsorted peripheral T cells. The CDR3 is 13 residues long. Germline V gene sequence: CDR1 DFQATT, CDR2 SNEGSKA (reference sequence). V shed 4 bases and J shed 0 bases, with 10 bases lying between them. This specimen comes from a study of HIV-infected patients and healthy controls. Whole-study findings and limits: A major limitation was that merely sixteen HIV-infected individuals were processed.

500 ng RNA was reverse transcribed with alpha and beta constant-region primers. Using multiplexing indices, alpha and beta chain libraries were generated apart by chain-specific third strand synthesis. Each CDR3 protein gets one entry after TCRdb re-called the 5' RACE reads with MiXCR. The data hold 9,500 to 13,000 distinct CDR3 sequences, with around 5.2% observed a single time. The sample here was blood, taken before antiretroviral therapy. The receptor comes from an adult with HIV infection. The chain joins TRBV20-1 to TRBJ2-7; tentative D call: TRBD2 (5 bases). The chain's CDR3 is CSATDLSSYEQYF. DNA for the CDR3: TGCAGTGCTACGGACTTAAGCTCCTACGAGCAGTACTTC.